These T cell receptor beta chains were read from a single sample in a study of OX40 agonist ivuxolimab in advanced cancers. Profiled with immunoSEQ multiplex PCR; TCRdb holds only in-frame clones, not every one. The sample includes 65,000 to 95,000 clones, around 90% of them seen just once. Sequenced material: CD4+ or CD8+ T cells sorted from blood, taken in a trial of the OX40 agonist ivuxolimab. The receptors originated from an adult with an advanced solid tumor such as melanoma, head and neck, liver or kidney cancer. The conserved cysteine and the conserved F or W are not part of the CDR3 here. Each record gives: J gene, V gene, CDR3 protein.

>TRBJ2-1|TRBV2
ASRGDGYNEQF
>TRBJ2-5|TRBV28
ATNRGTETQY
>TRBJ1-1|TRBV30
AGHRGDVAF
>TRBJ2-6|TRBV5-6
ASSLGVGGSGANVLT
>TRBJ1-1|TRBV2
ASSKGQGGTEAF
>TRBJ2-7|TRBV5-4
ASSPPGQGAGEQY
>TRBJ2-7|TRBV6-5
ASSYSWGAPYEQY
>TRBJ2-1|TRBV29-1
SAKGGDNEQF
>TRBJ1-5|TRBV6-1
ASSDRANQPQH
>TRBJ2-2|TRBV28
ASTAAPGELF
>.|TRBV5-4
ASSRRRGDRGPYEQY
>TRBJ1-5|TRBV30
AWTSSLGGNQPQH
>TRBJ2-3|TRBV6-1
ASSDGMPITPTDTQY
>TRBJ1-1|TRBV5-8
ASSSQTGPMNTEAF
>TRBJ2-7|TRBV9
ASSVGDTGYEQY
>TRBJ1-5|TRBV25-1
ASSGTGTPDQPQH
>TRBJ1-1|TRBV30
AWKGTSPEQAF
>TRBJ1-2|TRBV5-1
ASSFLSTGGGYT
>TRBJ2-1|TRBV6-1
ASSEAAPAGF
>TRBJ2-1|TRBV6-4
ASSRDPIVDEQF
>TRBJ2-1|TRBV27
ASGRLTYNEQF
>TRBJ2-7|TRBV6-6
ASSSSGYEQY
>TRBJ2-6|TRBV10-3
AITRGPGANVLT
>TRBJ2-7|TRBV5-1
ASSPGTGTYEQY
>TRBJ2-1|TRBV2
ASRRTGVSNEQF
>TRBJ1-4|TRBV30
AWSAGQFSGEKLF
>TRBJ2-1|TRBV7-7
ASSRLNSGTYINEQF